This entry lists 18 T cell receptor beta chains sequenced from one sample in a study of Ad26.COV2.S vaccination and SARS-CoV-2 variants. Described treatment: some 20 received Ad26.COV2.S at low or high dose, single or two shots; about 5 received placebo; per-sample allocation not given. The samples were gathered on day 63 after the first injection of vaccine or placebo. Clones were read by immunoSEQ multiplex PCR, and TCRdb kept only the in-frame ones, dropping some. Of approximately 450,000 clones listed, around 90% are singletons. The source was peripheral blood, collected in a trial of Ad26.COV2.S vaccine versus placebo. The source of these receptors is a person between 18 and 65 years old who received the Ad26.COV2.S COVID-19 vaccine or a placebo.

This chain joins TRBV2 and TRBJ1-2; possibly TRBD1 for D (6 bases). Trimming shortened V by 1 base and J by 9 bases, and 9 bases separated the two germline ends. CDR1 and CDR2 (germline): SNHLY, FYNNEI. The CDR3 spans 12 residues. The CDR3, as DNA: TGTGCCAGCAGTGAAGACAGGGCTAGCTACACCTTC. The encoded protein is CASSEDRASYTF.

The V and J genes are TRBV14 and TRBJ2-7; D possibly corresponds to TRBD1 (6 bases). V was shortened by 4 bases and J by 1 base, with 8 bases between the two germline ends. The CDR3 runs to 13 residues. CDR1 is SGHDN and CDR2 is FVKESK in the germline V gene. DNA for the CDR3: TGTGCCAGCAGCCTAGGGGGTTCCTACGAGCAGTACTTC. Amino acid sequence: CASSLGGSYEQYF.

Here the CDR3 DNA reads TGTGCCAGCAGCTTGAGTTCGCAGGGGAATTCGGAGACCCAGTACTTC. Its protein is CASSLSSQGNSETQYF. This chain uses TRBV5-5 with TRBJ2-5, with a tentative D call TRBD1 (6 bases). Germline loops: CDR1 SGHKS, CDR2 YYEKEE (reference sequence). The V gene lost 1 base and the J gene lost 5 bases, with 18 bases spanning the gap. The CDR3 totals 16 residues.

This clone was found once. This chain uses TRBV2 with TRBJ1-5; D remains unclear. This CDR3 contains 16 residues. Trimming shortened V by 3 bases and J by 2 bases, and 14 bases separated the two germline ends. Germline CDR1 SNHLY, CDR2 FYNNEI. The CDR3: CASSDVERWGNQPQHF. CDR3 nucleotides: TGTGCCAGCAGTGATGTTGAACGTTGGGGCAATCAGCCCCAGCATTTT.

This clone was detected only once. This CDR3 reads CASSSRDFSNQPQHF. The CDR3 DNA reads as TGTGCCAGCAGCAGCCGGGACTTTAGCAATCAGCCCCAGCATTTT. The chain uses TRBV6-2 or TRBV6-3 and TRBJ1-5, with D tentatively TRBD1 (5 bases). This CDR3 has 15 amino acids. The V gene's germline CDR1 is MNHEY and CDR2 SVGEGT. V gave up 6 bases and J gave up 0 bases, with 12 bases separating them.

The chain links TRBV6-1 to TRBJ2-3; D ambiguous. Trimming took 3 bases from V and 1 from J, leaving 5 bases between them. Germline V gene sequence: CDR1 MNHNS, CDR2 SASEGT. This CDR3 comprises 13 residues. CDR3 region: CASSDPGTDTQYF. In DNA, the CDR3 is TGTGCCAGCAGTGACCCGGGCACAGATACGCAGTATTTT.

The J gene is TRBJ2-3, the V gene TRBV27; TRBD1 matches 9 bases. The CDR3 is made up of 16 amino acids. V was clipped by 1 base and J by 2 bases; unmatched bases: 4. Per germline, CDR1 MNHEY and CDR2 SMNVEV (reference sequence). The CDR3 protein is CASSLLGQGYTDTQYF. CDR3 DNA sequence: TGTGCCAGCAGTTTATTGGGACAGGGCTACACAGATACGCAGTATTTT.

V is TRBV30 and J is TRBJ2-2; TRBD2 matches at 7 bases. Germline V gene lookup returns CDR1 GTSNPN and CDR2 SVGIG (reference sequence). The length of the CDR3 is 15 residues. V was pared by 2 bases and J by 1 base, with 4 bases of the junction left unmatched. The CDR3 spells CAWSKGGGNTGELFF. In DNA, the CDR3 is TGTGCCTGGAGTAAGGGCGGGGGGAACACCGGGGAGCTGTTTTTT.

This clone was seen only a few times. V and J are TRBV4-1 and TRBJ2-7; no clear D gene. In germline, CDR1 is MGHRA, CDR2 YSYEKL. CDR3 length equals 14 residues. V lost 1 base to trimming and J lost 0 bases, with 7 bases between them. The CDR3 here is CASSQAPTSYEQYF. The CDR3 nucleotides read TGCGCCAGCAGCCAAGCTCCTACCTCCTACGAGCAGTACTTC.

The genes are TRBV6-2 or TRBV6-3 and TRBJ1-2, with D uncertain. V lost 0 bases to trimming and J lost 7 bases, with 12 bases between them. From germline, CDR1 is MNHEY and CDR2 SVGEGT. The CDR3 spans 14 residues. The CDR3 DNA follows: TGTGCCAGCAGTTACTCGTGGGGAACGCGTGGCTACACCTTC. Protein: CASSYSWGTRGYTF.

The rearrangement links TRBV4-3 to TRBJ2-1; TRBD2 matches 11 bases. Germline lookup yields CDR1 LGHNA and CDR2 YSLEER. V shed 3 bases, J shed 6 bases, and the junction held 10 bases outside the gene matches. The CDR3 covers 17 residues. Here the CDR3 DNA reads TGCGCCAGCAGCCAGGGGGTCCTAGCGGGAGGCGGCAATGAGCAGTTCTTC. Translated, it gives CASSQGVLAGGGNEQFF.

The V and J genes are TRBV5-4 and TRBJ2-2, with 9 bases identical to TRBD2. The germline CDR1 and CDR2 sequences are SGHNT and YYREEE (reference sequence). J gave up 1 base and V 4 bases, and 14 bases lay outside the gene matches. The CDR3 runs 19 residues. CDR3 sequence: CASSKEGTAGGMNTGELFF. CDR3 DNA: TGTGCCAGCAGCAAAGAAGGGACGGCGGGAGGGATGAACACCGGGGAGCTGTTTTTT.

The chain has TRBV10-1 and TRBJ2-1; 13 bases fit TRBD2. V shed 5 bases, J shed 8 bases, and the junction held 3 bases outside the gene matches. Germline V gives CDR1 WNHNN, CDR2 SYGVQD (reference sequence). The CDR3 length is 14 residues. CDR3: CASSRGLAGYEQFF. The CDR3 coding sequence is TGCGCCAGCAGTAGGGGACTAGCGGGATATGAGCAGTTCTTC.

The chain carries TRBV27 and TRBJ2-7; TRBD2 is a possible D gene (6 bases). V was shortened by 3 bases and J by 2 bases, with 8 bases between the two germline ends. The CDR3 has 13 amino acids. CDR1 is MNHEY and CDR2 is SMNVEV in the germline V gene (reference sequence). The CDR3 here is CASSFSGTYEQYF. The CDR3 bases are TGTGCCAGCAGTTTTAGCGGAACCTACGAGCAGTACTTC.

V is TRBV5-1 and J is TRBJ2-3; no reliable D call. CDR1 is SGHRS, CDR2 YFSETQ, per germline. This CDR3 region has 14 residues. The V end was cut by 5 bases, the J end by 0 bases, with 10 bases between. Here the CDR3 reads CASRPNPSTDTQYF. Here the CDR3 DNA reads TGCGCCAGCAGGCCGAATCCTAGCACAGATACGCAGTATTTT.

This sequence joins TRBV6-2 or TRBV6-3 and TRBJ2-2; TRBD1 agrees at 12 bases. V gave up 6 bases and J gave up 6 bases; unmatched junction bases: 11. CDR1 is MNHEY, CDR2 SVGEGT, per germline. This CDR3 has 17 residues. CDR3 protein: CASRPPGQGAPAGELFF. CDR3 DNA: TGTGCCAGCAGACCTCCGGGACAGGGGGCTCCGGCCGGGGAGCTGTTTTTT.

In nucleotides, the CDR3 is TGTGCCAGCAGCCAAGACGCGGCCATGAACACTGAAGCTTTCTTT. Its translation is CASSQDAAMNTEAFF. The chain recombines TRBV14 with TRBJ1-1; no clear D gene. Germline V gene sequence: CDR1 SGHDN, CDR2 FVKESK. This CDR3 spans 15 amino acids. The V gene lost 0 bases and the J gene lost 0 bases, with 8 bases spanning the gap.

The chain is built from TRBV29-1 and TRBJ2-7; D might be TRBD2 (6 bases). The germline V gene encodes CDR1 SQVTM and CDR2 ANQGSEA. Trimming took off 4 bases at V and 5 bases at J, with 18 bases between the two ends. The CDR3 runs 14 residues. The CDR3 region is CSVGGGRGRDEQYF. As DNA, the CDR3 is TGCAGCGTTGGGGGAGGCCGTGGTCGGGACGAGCAGTACTTC.